This T cell receptor beta chain was identified in a study of control samples from healthy donors and cancer patients. The V and J ends lost 5 bases and 4 bases, in that order; junction bases with no gene match: 6. Germline V gene data show CDR1 as SGHVS and CDR2 as FQNEAQ. This CDR3 has 15 residues. TCRdb's copy holds only in-frame clones and misses some; the assay was immunoSEQ multiplex PCR. The sample carries fewer than 200,000 clones, around 90% recorded once. The gene calls are TRBV7-8 and TRBJ2-2; 8 bases fit TRBD1. This receptor was taken from a man aged 25-40 years in good health. Sample: blood. The DNA for the CDR3 is TGTGCCAGCAGCCCCGGGACAGGAGGCACCGGGGAGCTGTTTTTT. Amino acid sequence: CASSPGTGGTGELFF. The complete variable domain, with remaining parts taken from reference TRBV7-8 and TRBJ2-2, reads GAGVSQSPRYKVAKRGQDVALRCDPISGHVSLFWYQQALGQGPEFLTYFQNEAQLDKSGLPSDRFFAERPEGSVSTLKIQRTQQEDSAVYLCASSPGTGGTGELFFGEGSRLTVL.